These T cell receptor beta chains were read from a single sample in a study of blood T cell repertoires in COVID-19. The protocol was immunoSEQ multiplex PCR, while the TCRdb copy is restricted to in-frame clones and leaves out a portion. The repertoire holds about 89,000 clones, with about 83% as singletons. Sequenced material: peripheral blood. Receptor source: a man between 65 and 85 years old with COVID-19, enrolled during active disease. Each CDR3 is given with its conserved first and last residue. The D gene is left open where the match is weak. A row's size may be missing; if present it is once, few, many or a size class.

size	V	D	J	DNA	CDR3
NA	TRBV10-3	TRBD1	TRBJ2-7	TGTGCCATCAGCGGAGACAGGGCGAGGGAGCAGTACTTC	CAISGDRAREQYF
NA	TRBV5-8	TRBD1	TRBJ2-7	TGTGCCAGCAGCTTCTACCGGACAGGGAAGGACGAGCAGTACTTC	CASSFYRTGKDEQYF
NA	TRBV7-9	NA	TRBJ2-2	TGTGCCAGCAGCGCTCGCTTCGGGTTCGGGGAGCTGTTTTTT	CASSARFGFGELFF
NA	TRBV21-1	NA	TRBJ2-7	TGTGCCAGCAGCAAAAGGGCGATCCTAGCGGGAGTCGACGAGCAGTACTTC	CASSKRAILAGVDEQYF
NA	TRBV6-5	NA	TRBJ1-6	TGTGCCAGCAGACGCAGTGATAATTCACCCCTCCACTTT	CASRRSDNSPLHF
NA	TRBV6-5	NA	TRBJ1-4	TGTGCCAGCACTCGGCAGGGAGGAGAAAAACTGTTTTTT	CASTRQGGEKLFF
NA	TRBV28	TRBD2	TRBJ2-3	TGTGCCAGCAGTTGGGGTTCAGGGAGGGCAGATACGCAGTATTTT	CASSWGSGRADTQYF
few	TRBV6-6	NA	TRBJ1-5	TGTGCCAGCAGACAGGGTTTCCAGCAGCCCCAGCATTTT	CASRQGFQQPQHF
NA	TRBV6-1	TRBD1	TRBJ2-7	TGTGCCAGCAGTGAAGCAAGGGGGCGAACCTACGAGCAGTACTTC	CASSEARGRTYEQYF
NA	TRBV6-6	NA	TRBJ1-5	TGTGCCAGCAGTTACTCGGGGAGTTATAGCAATCAGCCCCAGCATTTT	CASSYSGSYSNQPQHF
NA	TRBV27	TRBD1	TRBJ2-5	TGTGCCAGCAGTTTATTGGGACAGGAGAGAGAGACCCAGTACTTC	CASSLLGQERETQYF
NA	TRBV7-2	NA	TRBJ1-2	TGTGCCAGCAGCTCATTTCCACGGCGGGGAGACGCTAACTATGGCTACACCTTC	CASSSFPRRGDANYGYTF
NA	TRBV15	NA	TRBJ2-7	TGTGCCACCAGCTGGGCCCAGGGGGGGCAGTACTTC	CATSWAQGGQYF
NA	TRBV6-2/TRBV6-3	NA	TRBJ1-2	TGTGCCAGCAGTTACCTGGCAGGGATCCTCTATGGCTACACCTTC	CASSYLAGILYGYTF